Below are 21 T cell receptor beta chains sequenced from a single sample in a study of blood T cells in healthy people across ages. It was with a sample-barcoded 5' primer and a J-beta primer mix that a second PCR of roughly 7 to 12 cycles was run. TCRdb fed the 5' RACE reads into MiXCR, producing one record per CDR3 protein. This sample yields about 1.4 million distinct CDR3 sequences, of which 59% are seen a single time; roughly 7% belongs to the top ten. The source material was blood. The receptors were sampled from a man aged 18 to 30 in good health.

The V gene is TRBV3-1, the J gene TRBJ1-2, with D uncertain. The CDR3 is made up of 12 amino acids. Germline V lookup: CDR1 LGHDT, CDR2 YNNKEL (reference sequence). V lost 2 bases to trimming and J lost 8 bases, with 9 bases between them. CDR3 sequence: CASSQPSEGYTF. In DNA form, the CDR3 reads TGTGCCAGCAGCCAACCGAGTGAGGGCTACACCTTC. The full variable domain, with the rest looked up from reference TRBV3-1 and TRBJ1-2, is DTAVSQTPKYLVTQMGNDKSIKCEQNLGHDTMYWYKQDSKKFLKIMFSYNNKELIINETVPNRFSPKSPDKAHLNLHINSLELGDSAVYFCASSQPSEGYTFGSGTRLTVV.

This clonotype was detected only a few times. The chain joins TRBV27 to TRBJ2-5, with a weak D call TRBD1 (6 bases). The DNA end lines up better with TRBJ2-7; the J call may be wrong. CDR3 size: 14 residues. Germline V CDR1 and CDR2: MNHEY, SMNVEV (reference sequence). CDR3 nucleotide sequence: TGTGCCAGCAGCGGGACAACCGGGAATAACGAGCAGTACTTC. Translated, it gives CASSGTTGNNEQYF.

This clonotype was counted between two and nine times. The V call is TRBV6-5, the J call TRBJ2-4; 7 bases map to TRBD1. The DNA end favors TRBJ2-7, so the J call may be wrong. The germline V gene has CDR1 MNHEY and CDR2 SVGAGI. The CDR3 is 14 amino acids. The chain's CDR3 is CASSIPGQPYEQYF. In nucleotides, the CDR3 is TGTGCCAGCAGTATACCGGGACAGCCCTACGAGCAGTACTTC.

This clonotype was recorded a few times. The V and J genes are TRBV4-1 and TRBJ1-2; 8 nucleotides agree with TRBD1. The trim removed 1 base at V and 3 bases at J, leaving 4 bases unmatched. This CDR3 contains 15 residues. The germline CDR1 and CDR2 sequences are MGHRA and YSYEKL. The CDR3 here is CASSQVDRVDYGYTF. CDR3 DNA: TGCGCCAGCAGCCAAGTGGACAGGGTGGACTATGGCTACACCTTC.

The rearrangement joins TRBV6-2 or TRBV6-3 to TRBJ2-5; D is possibly TRBD1 (5 bases). This CDR3 is built from 13 residues. The germline V gene encodes CDR1 MNHEY and CDR2 SVGEGT. The V end was cut by 5 bases, the J end by 6 bases, with 13 bases between. CDR3 region: CASSTTVQKTQYF. The CDR3 DNA is TGTGCCAGCAGTACGACAGTTCAGAAGACCCAGTACTTC.

V usage is TRBV12-3 or TRBV12-4 and J usage is TRBJ2-1; TRBD1 matches 8 bases. The CDR3 is made up of 15 amino acids. The V segment lost 8 bases and the J segment 2 bases; nucleotides outside the gene matches: 8. DNA for the CDR3: TGTGCCAGCGATACGAGACAGGGGCCCTACAATGAGCAGTTCTTC. This sequence encodes CASDTRQGPYNEQFF.

The CDR3 here is CASSQISGQPQYGYTF. In DNA form, the CDR3 reads TGCGCCAGCAGCCAAATAAGCGGACAGCCGCAATATGGCTACACCTTC. V gene TRBV4-1 combines with J gene TRBJ1-2, with a possible D match to TRBD1 (6 bases). The CDR3 extends over 16 amino acids. Trimming removed 2 bases at V and 5 bases at J, with 18 bases between. Per the germline V gene, CDR1 is MGHRA and CDR2 is YSYEKL.

The chain recombines TRBV12-5 with TRBJ2-3; D not certain. Germline V gene sequence: CDR1 LGHNT, CDR2 FRNRAP. This CDR3 has 16 residues. The ends were cut back, 0 bases at V and 4 bases at J, with 14 bases in the middle. CDR3 in amino acids: CASGLVVGQAADTQYF. The CDR3 region has the DNA TGTGCTAGTGGTTTGGTAGTTGGGCAAGCCGCAGATACGCAGTATTTT. The full variable domain, with the rest looked up from reference TRBV12-5 and TRBJ2-3, is DARVTQTPRHKVTEMGQEVTMRCQPILGHNTVFWYRQTMMQGLELLAYFRNRAPLDDSGMPKDRFSAEMPDATLATLKIQPSEPRDSAVYFCASGLVVGQAADTQYFGPGTRLTVL.

This chain joins TRBV4-3 and TRBJ2-7, with a possible D match to TRBD1 (7 bases). This CDR3 has 16 amino acids. V gave up 1 base and J gave up 2 bases, with 15 bases separating them. Germline CDR1 reads LGHNA; CDR2 reads YSLEER. The CDR3 protein is CASSQGRGQLTYEQYF. CDR3 DNA: TGCGCCAGCAGCCAAGGGCGGGGACAGTTGACCTACGAGCAGTACTTC.

This chain joins TRBV12-3 or TRBV12-4 and TRBJ2-5; possible D gene TRBD2, 5 bases. The CDR3 has 14 amino acids. Trimming left V 5 bases short and J 3 bases short, with 13 bases between. This CDR3 is CASSKTRSKETQYF. The CDR3 coding sequence is TGTGCCAGCAGTAAAACTAGGAGCAAAGAGACCCAGTACTTC.

The chain links TRBV29-1 to TRBJ2-7, with 8 bases aligning to TRBD1. Trimming at V came to 5 bases and at J to 1 base, leaving 10 bases not matched to a gene. Germline values: CDR1 SQVTM, CDR2 ANQGSEA. The CDR3 covers 15 residues. The CDR3 region is CSVKGTGTGSYEQYF. DNA of the CDR3: TGCAGCGTTAAAGGGACCGGGACAGGTTCCTACGAGCAGTACTTC.

In its sample, this clonotype was seen once. J is TRBJ2-3 and V is TRBV20-1; TRBD2 might be the D (6 bases). Germline V CDR1 and CDR2: DFQATT, SNEGSKA (reference sequence). CDR3 length: 15 residues. Trimming left V 6 bases short and J 2 bases short, with 18 bases between. The CDR3 region has the DNA TGCAGTGCCGCCGGGACTTGGGAGCACACAGATACGCAGTATTTT. Protein sequence: CSAAGTWEHTDTQYF.

The J gene is TRBJ2-7, the V gene TRBV6-5, with TRBD1 matching over 8 bases. The CDR3 covers 13 residues. V shed 6 bases, J shed 3 bases, and the junction held 4 bases outside the gene matches. The germline V gene has CDR1 MNHEY and CDR2 SVGAGI. The chain's CDR3 is CASRQGGRYEQYF. The DNA for the CDR3 is TGTGCCAGCAGACAGGGGGGCCGCTACGAGCAGTACTTC.

V usage is TRBV14 and J usage is TRBJ2-1, with D possibly being TRBD2 (6 bases). The CDR3 length is 14 residues. CDR1 is SGHDN, CDR2 FVKESK, per germline. V was trimmed by 2 bases and J by 4 bases, leaving 9 bases between them. CDR3 amino acids: CASSQRGTYNEQFF. The CDR3, as DNA: TGTGCCAGCAGCCAACGCGGGACTTACAATGAGCAGTTCTTC.

This clonotype was seen a handful of times. The V call is TRBV5-1, the J call TRBJ2-7; 10 nucleotides agree with TRBD2. CDR3 length: 16 amino acids. In germline, CDR1 is SGHRS, CDR2 YFSETQ. V lost 2 bases, J lost 0 bases, and 5 bases stayed unmatched. CDR3 residues: CASSLHGLADSYEQYF. The CDR3, as DNA: TGCGCCAGCAGCTTACATGGACTAGCGGACTCCTACGAGCAGTACTTC.

This clonotype has a handful of counts. J is TRBJ1-2 and V is TRBV25-1; TRBD1 agrees at 8 bases. J gave up 8 bases and V 4 bases, and 3 bases lay outside the gene matches. Germline V gene data show CDR1 as MGHDK and CDR2 as SYGVNS. There are 12 residues in the CDR3. The DNA of the CDR3 is TGTGCCAGCAGTGTTCCAGGGGGCGGCTACACCTTC. Its translation: CASSVPGGGYTF.

The CDR3 loop is CASSDRPPYEQYF. DNA for the CDR3: TGCGCCAGCAGCGACCGGCCTCCCTACGAGCAGTACTTC. The chain carries TRBV5-1 and TRBJ2-4; D is ambiguous. The tail of the sequence fits TRBJ2-7 better, so the J call may be wrong. CDR1 is SGHRS, CDR2 YFSETQ, per germline. The CDR3 consists of 13 residues.

This chain joins TRBV5-6 and TRBJ2-7; possible D gene TRBD1, 5 bases. Germline CDR1 SGHDT, CDR2 YYEEEE. Trimming cost V 5 bases and J 4 bases, with 16 bases left between them. CDR3 size: 14 residues. Here the CDR3 reads CASSSGIQVYEQYF. The CDR3 DNA is TGTGCCAGCAGTTCTGGGATACAGGTTTACGAGCAGTACTTC. The whole variable domain, filled in from reference TRBV5-6 and TRBJ2-7, reads DAGVTQSPTHLIKTRGQQVTLRCSPKSGHDTVSWYQQALGQGPQFIFQYYEEEERQRGNFPDRFSGHQFPNYSSELNVNALLLGDSALYLCASSSGIQVYEQYFGPGTRLTVT.

This rearrangement joins TRBV5-1 to TRBJ2-5; D not certain. The J call could be wrong; TRBJ2-7 is a better fit for the DNA end. Germline V lookup: CDR1 SGHRS, CDR2 YFSETQ. There are 14 residues in the CDR3. CDR3 residues: CASSLEVSNNEQYF. The CDR3 nucleotides read TGCGCCAGCAGCTTGGAGGTTAGCAATAACGAGCAGTACTTC.

The chain uses TRBV27 and TRBJ2-7, with D perhaps matching TRBD1 (5 bases). CDR3 length equals 14 residues. Trimming removed 5 bases from V and 5 bases from J, with 16 bases in between. Germline lookup yields CDR1 MNHEY and CDR2 SMNVEV (reference sequence). In DNA form, the CDR3 reads TGTGCCAGCAGTGTGGGGCTAGGTGAAGACGAGCAGTACTTC. It yields the protein CASSVGLGEDEQYF.

The V call is TRBV2, the J call TRBJ2-1, with a tentative D call TRBD2 (7 bases). The CDR3 length is 16 residues. Per the germline V gene, CDR1 is SNHLY and CDR2 is FYNNEI. Trimming stripped 5 bases from V and 5 bases from J, with 19 bases between. In DNA form, the CDR3 reads TGTGCCAGCAGTTCGCGGTCGGGGGGCGGGAACAATGAGCAGTTCTTC. Its translation is CASSSRSGGGNNEQFF.